What follows are 23 T cell receptor beta chains derived from one specimen sequenced in a study of CD8 T cells in Susac syndrome. RNA in amounts of roughly 0.5 to 1 ug was reverse transcribed with random hexamers. TCRdb reprocessed the immunoSEQ multiplex PCR reads via MiXCR and lists one record per CDR3 protein. The sample lists 210,000 or so distinct CDR3 sequences; approximately 94% were seen once. Source material: CD4+ T cells from PBMCs. The receptors were gathered from a human donor with Susac syndrome.

This chain uses TRBV11-2 with TRBJ2-3; possible D gene TRBD1, 5 bases. The CDR3 consists of 15 residues. Looked up from germline, CDR1 is SGHAT and CDR2 is FQNNGV. V lost 5 bases to trimming and J lost 2 bases, with 14 bases between them. The CDR3 loop reads CASSPGHRITDTQYF. The CDR3 DNA reads as TGTGCCAGCAGCCCCGGACATAGAATCACAGATACGCAGTATTTT. The whole variable domain, remainder taken from reference TRBV11-2 and TRBJ2-3, is EAGVAQSPRYKIIEKRQSVAFWCNPISGHATLYWYQQILGQGPKLLIQFQNNGVVDDSQLPKDRFSAERLKGVDSTLKIQPAKLEDSAVYLCASSPGHRITDTQYFGPGTRLTVL.

The V and J genes are TRBV9 and TRBJ1-3; D might be TRBD1 (6 bases). Trimming left V 0 bases short and J 0 bases short, with 22 bases between. This CDR3 region has 20 residues. The germline gives CDR1 SGDLS, CDR2 YYNGEE. CDR3 nucleotides: TGTGCCAGCAGCGTAGCAGGCGGCAGGGGAGGAACTCTCTCTGGAAACACCATATATTTT. Translation gives CASSVAGGRGGTLSGNTIYF.

The chain joins TRBV30 to TRBJ2-6, with D maybe TRBD1 (5 bases). Germline CDR1 is GTSNPN and CDR2 is SVGIG (reference sequence). CDR3 size: 15 residues. Trimming removed 0 bases from V and 8 bases from J, with 14 bases in between. CDR3 sequence: CAWSVGAPGPNVLTF. The CDR3 DNA reads as TGTGCCTGGAGTGTAGGGGCGCCAGGCCCCAACGTCCTGACTTTC.

V is TRBV30 and J is TRBJ1-6; maybe TRBD1 (6 bases). The CDR3 runs 19 residues. CDR1 GTSNPN and CDR2 SVGIG come from the germline V gene (reference sequence). The V end lost 1 base, the J end lost 0 bases, and 19 bases lay between the germline ends. CDR3 nucleotides: TGTGCCTGGAGTGCGGGCCAGGGGCTTTTGAGCTCCTATAATTCACCCCTCCACTTT. Its translation is CAWSAGQGLLSSYNSPLHF.

The chain links TRBV30 to TRBJ1-1; D is undetermined. This CDR3 has 10 residues. Per germline, CDR1 GTSNPN and CDR2 SVGIG (reference sequence). Trimming removed 4 bases at V and 9 bases at J, with 9 bases between. The CDR3 protein is CAWKVQKAFF. CDR3 DNA: TGTGCCTGGAAGGTGCAGAAAGCTTTCTTT.

The V and J genes are TRBV12-3 or TRBV12-4 and TRBJ1-2; 8 bases line up with TRBD1. CDR3 length: 13 residues. Unmatched junction bases numbered 6, after V lost 4 bases and J lost 8 bases. The CDR3 protein is CASSYGQGHGYTF. CDR3 DNA: TGTGCCAGCAGTTATGGACAGGGCCACGGCTACACCTTC.

The V and J genes are TRBV6-5 and TRBJ1-5; the D is unclear. Trimming removed 0 bases from V and 7 bases from J, with 10 bases in between. Germline values: CDR1 MNHEY, CDR2 SVGAGI. This CDR3 comprises 14 residues. The CDR3 coding sequence is TGTGCCAGCAGTTACTCCGGGGAGGGACAGCCCCAGCATTTT. Its protein is CASSYSGEGQPQHF.

The rearrangement uses TRBV6-5 and TRBJ1-5; D perhaps matches TRBD1 (5 bases). V lost 2 bases, J lost 6 bases, and 8 bases lay in between. The CDR3 length is 13 residues. Germline-derived CDR1 and CDR2 are MNHEY and SVGAGI. CDR3 loop: CASSYGTSQPQHF. DNA for the CDR3: TGTGCCAGCAGTTACGGGACGTCTCAGCCCCAGCATTTT.

The chain combines TRBV30 with TRBJ1-2; 9 bases match TRBD1. This CDR3 region has 14 residues. The germline V gene has CDR1 GTSNPN and CDR2 SVGIG (reference sequence). V lost 0 bases and J lost 5; bases outside the gene matches: 4. The CDR3 loop is CAWSVTGGGYGYTF. CDR3 in DNA: TGTGCCTGGAGTGTTACAGGGGGCGGGTATGGCTACACCTTC.

The chain is built from TRBV29-1 and TRBJ1-4, with TRBD1 as a possible D gene (5 bases). Germline values: CDR1 SQVTM, CDR2 ANQGSEA. The CDR3 is 12 residues long. The CDR3: CTGRGRDEKLFF. CDR3 sequence (DNA): TGCACCGGCCGGGGCAGGGATGAAAAACTGTTTTTT.

The sample holds one count of this clonotype. This chain connects TRBV4-3 to TRBJ2-6; D might be TRBD1 or TRBD2, each matching 5 bases. Trimming pared 3 bases from V and 0 bases from J, leaving 21 bases between. The CDR3 runs to 20 residues. Germline CDR1 LGHNA, CDR2 YSLEER. CDR3 nucleotide sequence: TGCGCCAGCAGCCAGGGGGTCGCCGAGGATTTAAGCTCTGGGGCCAACGTCCTGACTTTC. It encodes CASSQGVAEDLSSGANVLTF.

The rearrangement joins TRBV28 to TRBJ2-5; either TRBD1 or TRBD2 may supply D (6 bases each). This CDR3 has 13 residues. V gave up 8 bases and J gave up 6 bases, with 16 bases separating them. CDR1 MDHEN and CDR2 SYDVKM come from the germline V gene. For the CDR3, the DNA is TGTGCCAGCTGGCCGGGGGCTCTGCAGACCCAGTACTTC. This sequence encodes CASWPGALQTQYF. Based on the CDR3 plus reference TRBV28 and TRBJ2-5, the full variable domain is DVKVTQSSRYLVKRTGEKVFLECVQDMDHENMFWYRQDPGLGLRLIYFSYDVKMKEKGDIPEGYSVSREKKERFSLILESASTNQTSMYLCASWPGALQTQYFGPGTRLLVL.

The V call is TRBV3-1, the J call TRBJ1-5, with a tentative D call TRBD1 (5 bases). Germline V CDR1 and CDR2: LGHDT, YNNKEL (reference sequence). Trimming took off 6 bases at V and 0 bases at J, with 21 bases between the two ends. The CDR3 is made up of 18 amino acids. CDR3 DNA: TGTGCCAGCAGGCGGCTGTTTAGGACATTTTATAGCAATCAGCCCCAGCATTTT. Its protein product is CASRRLFRTFYSNQPQHF.

The chain joins TRBV10-3 to TRBJ1-6; the D gene is possibly TRBD1 (6 bases). CDR1 ENHRY and CDR2 SYGVKD come from the germline V gene. This CDR3 has 13 residues. Deletions cut 7 bases from V and 7 bases from J, with 11 bases between. The CDR3 sequence is CAITSGQNSPLHF. In nucleotides, the CDR3 is TGTGCCATCACCTCCGGACAGAATTCACCCCTCCACTTT.

J is TRBJ1-1 and V is TRBV6-4, with D uncertain. This CDR3 contains 13 residues. Germline assignment: CDR1 MRHNA and CDR2 SNTAGT. Trimming left V 5 bases short and J 6 bases short, with 13 bases between. The CDR3 region is CASSQIGSSEAFF. The CDR3 DNA reads TGTGCCAGCAGTCAGATCGGGAGTTCTGAAGCTTTCTTT.

The rearrangement uses TRBV6-2 or TRBV6-3 and TRBJ1-1, with 9 positions matching TRBD1. This CDR3 is 18 amino acids long. The V gene's germline CDR1 is MNHEY and CDR2 SVGEGT. The ends lost 9 bases at V and 0 bases at J; junction bases unmatched: 17. CDR3 sequence (DNA): TGTGCCAGTGTGAGACAGGGGGTCACCCCCGCTATGAACACTGAAGCTTTCTTT. It codes for CASVRQGVTPAMNTEAFF.

Turning to this clonotype: One end of the junction is discordant with germline, which a read error may explain. This chain connects TRBV11-2 to TRBJ1-1; D unresolved. The CDR3 totals 14 residues. The germline CDR1 and CDR2 sequences are SGHAT and FQNNGV. The CDR3 here is CASSIDGVNTEAFF. CDR3 sequence (DNA): TGTGCCAGCAGCATAGACGGTGTGAACACTGAAGCTTTCTTT.

The chain uses TRBV7-3 and TRBJ1-1; D gene unclear. The germline V gene has CDR1 SGHTA and CDR2 FQGTGA. The germline V and J ends were trimmed by 1 base and 8 bases, with 14 bases remaining between them. The CDR3 is 14 residues long. The DNA for the CDR3 is TGTGCCAGCAGCTTAAACTTGGCGGGCGGCGAAGCTTTCTTT. This translates into CASSLNLAGGEAFF.

This chain connects TRBV4-3 to TRBJ2-1, with 9 bases matching TRBD2. Unmatched junction bases numbered 10, after V lost 0 bases and J lost 4 bases. CDR3 size: 18 residues. The germline CDR1 and CDR2 sequences are LGHNA and YSLEER. DNA for the CDR3: TGCGCCAGCAGCCAAGATGCGGGCGGGGGGGCGAGTTACAATGAGCAGTTCTTC. This sequence encodes CASSQDAGGGASYNEQFF.

V gene TRBV4-1 combines with J gene TRBJ2-3; a possible D gene is TRBD2 (6 bases). There are 16 residues in the CDR3. V was shortened by 1 base and J by 0 bases, with 11 bases between the two germline ends. CDR1 is MGHRA, CDR2 YSYEKL, per germline. The CDR3 reads CASSQGGRGSTDTQYF. The CDR3 DNA is TGCGCCAGCAGCCAAGGTGGCCGGGGGAGCACAGATACGCAGTATTTT.

The V call is TRBV7-9, the J call TRBJ1-5, with D hard to call. Deletions cut 3 bases from V and 2 bases from J, with 5 bases between. This CDR3 contains 13 residues. Germline V CDR1 and CDR2: SEHNR, FQNEAQ (reference sequence). The CDR3 nucleotides are TGTGCCAGCAGCTTTTCCGGCAATCAGCCCCAGCATTTT. This encodes CASSFSGNQPQHF.

A few counts support this clonotype. The genes are TRBV6-2 or TRBV6-3 and TRBJ2-1; a possible D gene is TRBD2 (5 bases). Between the trimmed V and J ends, which lost 7 bases and 9 bases, there was a span of 13 bases. Germline assignment: CDR1 MNHEY and CDR2 SVGEGT. The CDR3 contains 12 residues. The CDR3 spells CASTPPGVEQFF. The CDR3, as DNA: TGTGCCAGCACCCCTCCCGGGGTTGAGCAGTTCTTC.

The chain joins TRBV30 to TRBJ1-5; no firm D call. Deletions cut 1 base from V and 3 bases from J, with 7 bases between. The CDR3 contains 13 residues. Germline CDR1 and CDR2: GTSNPN and SVGIG (reference sequence). The CDR3 here is CAWSGRINQPQHF. In DNA, the CDR3 is TGTGCCTGGAGTGGGCGTATCAATCAGCCCCAGCATTTT.